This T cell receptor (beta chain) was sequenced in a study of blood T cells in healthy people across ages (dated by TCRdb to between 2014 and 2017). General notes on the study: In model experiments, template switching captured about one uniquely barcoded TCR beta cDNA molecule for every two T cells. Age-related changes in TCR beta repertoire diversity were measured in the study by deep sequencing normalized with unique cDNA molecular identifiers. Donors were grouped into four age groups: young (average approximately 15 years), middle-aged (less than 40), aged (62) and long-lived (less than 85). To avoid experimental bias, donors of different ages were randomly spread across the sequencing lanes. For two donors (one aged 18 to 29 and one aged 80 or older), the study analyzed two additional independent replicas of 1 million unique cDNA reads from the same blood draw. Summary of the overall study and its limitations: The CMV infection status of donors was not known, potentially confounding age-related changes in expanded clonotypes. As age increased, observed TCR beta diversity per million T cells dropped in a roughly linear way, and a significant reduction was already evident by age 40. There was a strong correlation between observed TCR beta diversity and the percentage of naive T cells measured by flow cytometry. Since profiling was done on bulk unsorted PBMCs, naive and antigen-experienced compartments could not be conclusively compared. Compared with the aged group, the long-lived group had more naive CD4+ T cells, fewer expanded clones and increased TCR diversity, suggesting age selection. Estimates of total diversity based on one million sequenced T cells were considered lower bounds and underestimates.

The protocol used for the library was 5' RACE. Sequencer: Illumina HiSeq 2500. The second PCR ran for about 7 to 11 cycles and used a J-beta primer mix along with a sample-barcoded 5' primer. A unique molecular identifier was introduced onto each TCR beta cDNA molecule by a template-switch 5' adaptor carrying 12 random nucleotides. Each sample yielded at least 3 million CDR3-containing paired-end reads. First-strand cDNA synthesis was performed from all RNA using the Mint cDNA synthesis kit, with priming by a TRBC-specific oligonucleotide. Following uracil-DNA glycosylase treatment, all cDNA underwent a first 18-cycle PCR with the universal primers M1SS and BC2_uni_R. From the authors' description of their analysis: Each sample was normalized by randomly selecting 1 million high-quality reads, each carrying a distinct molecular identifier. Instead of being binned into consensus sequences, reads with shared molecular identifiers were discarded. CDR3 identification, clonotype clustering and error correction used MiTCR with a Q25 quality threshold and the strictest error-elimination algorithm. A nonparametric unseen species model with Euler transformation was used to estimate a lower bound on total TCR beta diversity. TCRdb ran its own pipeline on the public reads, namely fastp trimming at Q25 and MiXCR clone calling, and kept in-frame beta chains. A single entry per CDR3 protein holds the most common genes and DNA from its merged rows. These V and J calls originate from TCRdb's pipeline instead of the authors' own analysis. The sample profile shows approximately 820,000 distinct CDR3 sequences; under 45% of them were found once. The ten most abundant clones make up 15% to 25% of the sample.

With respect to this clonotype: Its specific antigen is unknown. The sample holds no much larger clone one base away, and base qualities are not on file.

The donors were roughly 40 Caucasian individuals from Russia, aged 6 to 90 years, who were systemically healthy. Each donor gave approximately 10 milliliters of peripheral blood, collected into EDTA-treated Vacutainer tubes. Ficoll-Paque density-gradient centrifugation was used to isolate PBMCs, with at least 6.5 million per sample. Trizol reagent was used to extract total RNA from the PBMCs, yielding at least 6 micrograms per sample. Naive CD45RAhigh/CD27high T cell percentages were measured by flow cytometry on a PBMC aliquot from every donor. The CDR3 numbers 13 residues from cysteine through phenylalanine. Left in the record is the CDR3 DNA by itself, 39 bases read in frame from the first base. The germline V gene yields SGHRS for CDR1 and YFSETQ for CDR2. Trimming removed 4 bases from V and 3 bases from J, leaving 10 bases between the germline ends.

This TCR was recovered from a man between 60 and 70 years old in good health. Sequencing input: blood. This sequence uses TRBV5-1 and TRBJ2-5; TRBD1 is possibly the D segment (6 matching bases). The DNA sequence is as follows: TGCGCCAGCAGCCGACAGGACGAAGAGACCCAGTACTTC. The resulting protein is CASSRQDEETQYF.